This T cell receptor beta chain is from a study of CD8 T cells in ankylosing spondylitis. Overall study results and limits: Certain motif variants had earlier been reported in reactive arthritis synovial fluid and blood. What appeared characteristic of ankylosing spondylitis blood was a TCR beta motif of eight highly homologous variants. Significant enrichment of disease-linked clones was reported in matched ankylosing spondylitis synovial fluid. CD8+ cells made up the disease-linked clones, which were relatively rare in peripheral blood.

5'-RACE, quantitative and with molecular barcodes, yielded the TCR beta libraries. TCRdb fed the 5' RACE reads into MiXCR, producing one record per CDR3 protein. The sample holds around 480,000 distinct CDR3 sequences, 17% seen once. In this sample, this clonotype turned up many times. Its antigen is not known. The CDR3 runs 15 residues. The sample taken for sequencing was blood, either unsorted or a sorted T cell fraction (not recorded which). This sequence was found in a male donor with ankylosing spondylitis. J is TRBJ1-1 and V is TRBV21-1; the table's D gene call, TRBD1, was not cross checked with the DNA. TRBV21-1 is deemed a pseudogene. The DNA for the CDR3 is TGTGCCAGCAGCAAATCCTCAACAGGAAACACTGAAGCTTTCTTT. Protein: CASSKSSTGNTEAFF.